The T cell receptor beta chain described here comes from a study of CD8+ T cells in alopecia areata. Across the study: Oral tofacitinib (5 to 10 mg twice daily) was administered to treated patients. The duration of tofacitinib was 6 to 18 months, with 6 months off drug afterward.

Study-wide results and limits: Throughout tofacitinib, many expanded lesional clones continued to persist in scalp and blood. Administration of tofacitinib significantly diminished scalp clonality and expanded CD8+ clones within the top 100.

It was cDNA, reverse transcribed from extracted RNA, that served as the sequencing template. Profiling relied on immunoSEQ multiplex PCR, and the TCRdb table lists in-frame clones only, not all of them. Of hundreds of thousands of clones listed, 60% are singletons. Treatment indicated: oral pan-JAK inhibitor, 5-10 mg twice daily. This CDR3 spans 16 amino acids. Trimming cost V 0 bases and J 2 bases, with 12 bases left between them. Germline CDR1 reads SGHRS; CDR2 reads YFSETQ. To note about this clone: Its antigen is undetermined.

This sequence was found in a human donor with alopecia areata. The source material was CD4+ T cells sorted from blood, sampled around week 53, from a patient treated with tofacitinib. The chain is built from TRBV5-1 and TRBJ1-5, with D hard to call. CDR3 DNA: TGCGCCAGCAGCTTGGAACCGGGGATAGGCAATCAGCCCCAGCATTTT. It specifies CASSLEPGIGNQPQHF.